A single sample is the source of the 32 T cell receptor beta chains below, sequenced in a study of cytomegalovirus exposure and HLA in healthy donors. The PCR ran on 60 Vbeta and 13 Jbeta primers. Assay: immunoSEQ multiplex PCR; the TCRdb copy retains only in-frame clones and omits some. The sample has some 91,000 clones, about 89% seen once; the top ten hold roughly 8.3%. Sequencing was performed on PBMCs. These receptors all stem from a man between 25 and 39 years old in good health and CMV-seropositive.

The chain employs TRBV27 and TRBJ2-1, with D tentatively TRBD2 (7 bases). V lost 3 bases and J lost 4, with 13 bases in between. CDR3 length: 15 amino acids. CDR1 is MNHEY and CDR2 is SMNVEV in the germline V gene (reference sequence). CDR3 protein: CASSFRGASYNEQFF. The CDR3 nucleotides read TGTGCCAGCAGTTTCCGGGGGGCCAGTTACAATGAGCAGTTCTTC.

The rearrangement links TRBV18 to TRBJ2-5, with D maybe TRBD1 (5 bases). Per the germline V gene, CDR1 is KGHSH and CDR2 is LQKENI. The V and J ends lost 1 base and 2 bases respectively, with 11 bases between them. The CDR3 is 15 amino acids. This chain's CDR3 is CASSPRGKGQETQYF. CDR3 coding DNA: TGTGCCAGCTCACCACGTGGGAAGGGGCAAGAGACCCAGTACTTC.

This chain links TRBV19 with TRBJ2-2, with 9 bases matching TRBD1. The CDR3 is 15 amino acids. Germline CDR1 is LNHDA and CDR2 is SQIVND (reference sequence). Unmatched junction bases numbered 7, after V lost 6 bases and J lost 5 bases. DNA for the CDR3: TGTGCCAGTAGAAGACAGGGGGAGGGAACCGGGGAGCTGTTTTTT. Its protein product is CASRRQGEGTGELFF.

The chain has TRBV6-5 and TRBJ2-1; TRBD2 agrees at 10 bases. The CDR3 contains 16 residues. Germline V gives CDR1 MNHEY, CDR2 SVGAGI. With 2 bases clipped from V and 2 bases from J, the junction kept 3 bases outside the gene matches. For the CDR3, the DNA is TGTGCCAGCAGTTACGAGCGGGAGGGCCCCTACAATGAGCAGTTCTTC. Its translation is CASSYEREGPYNEQFF.

The chain couples TRBV27 to TRBJ2-1; TRBD2 agrees at 8 bases. The CDR3 runs to 16 residues. V shed 6 bases, J shed 2 bases, and the junction held 9 bases outside the gene matches. Germline values: CDR1 MNHEY, CDR2 SMNVEV (reference sequence). CDR3 residues: CASSREAGGTYNEQFF. Here the CDR3 DNA reads TGTGCCAGCAGCCGAGAGGCGGGAGGTACCTACAATGAGCAGTTCTTC.

This clone was seen once. This sequence joins TRBV7-9 and TRBJ2-3, with 7 positions matching TRBD2. Trimming removed 5 bases from V and 1 base from J; junction bases left unmatched: 9. The CDR3 has 16 residues. Germline CDR1 and CDR2: SEHNR and FQNEAQ (reference sequence). The CDR3 DNA reads TGTGCCAGCAGCCCCCCGACTAGCCAACGCACAGATACGCAGTATTTT. Translating it yields CASSPPTSQRTDTQYF.

The gene calls are TRBV7-6 and TRBJ2-2, with TRBD2 identical over 9 bases. Unmatched junction bases numbered 0, after V lost 11 bases and J lost 5 bases. The CDR3 sequence is 11 residues long. Germline V gene data show CDR1 as SGHVS and CDR2 as FNYEAQ. The CDR3 sequence is CAAGGTGELFF. The CDR3, as DNA: TGTGCCGCGGGGGGGACCGGGGAGCTGTTTTTT.

This chain uses TRBV10-3 with TRBJ2-3; TRBD2 agrees at 14 bases. The CDR3 is made up of 20 amino acids. Germline V gene lookup returns CDR1 ENHRY and CDR2 SYGVKD. After removal of 6 bases from V and 2 bases from J, the junction contained 16 bases not matched to a gene. The CDR3 bases are TGTGCCATCAGGCACTCGCCCGGGACTAGCGGGAGATCGGTCACAGATACGCAGTATTTT. Its translation is CAIRHSPGTSGRSVTDTQYF.

The chain couples TRBV2 to TRBJ2-7; TRBD2 agrees at 9 bases. The germline V gene has CDR1 SNHLY and CDR2 FYNNEI. J lost 5 bases, V lost 8 bases, and 7 bases had no gene match. CDR3 length equals 13 residues. The CDR3 DNA is TGTGCCAGCGGGGGACTAGCTAGGCACGAGCAGTACTTC. This codes for CASGGLARHEQYF.

This chain uses TRBV2 with TRBJ2-1; TRBD2 is a possible D gene (6 bases). This CDR3 is 16 amino acids long. Trimming took off 4 bases at V and 0 bases at J, with 13 bases between the two ends. In germline, CDR1 is SNHLY, CDR2 FYNNEI. This CDR3 is CASSGGVAASYNEQFF. For the CDR3, the DNA is TGTGCCAGCAGTGGGGGGGTAGCGGCCTCCTACAATGAGCAGTTCTTC.

This sequence joins TRBV6-1 and TRBJ2-3, with D tentatively TRBD2 (6 bases). In germline, CDR1 is MNHNS, CDR2 SASEGT. This CDR3 is built from 15 residues. The germline V and J ends were trimmed by 4 bases and 6 bases, with 17 bases remaining between them. CDR3 protein: CASSGVGGARDTQYF. The CDR3 DNA reads as TGTGCCAGCAGTGGGGTTGGCGGGGCAAGGGATACGCAGTATTTT.

The CDR3 coding sequence is TGTGCCTGGACCGGGACAGATGAAAAACTGTTTTTT. Amino acid sequence: CAWTGTDEKLFF. The chain links TRBV30 to TRBJ1-4; the match to TRBD1 covers 7 bases. Germline CDR1 GTSNPN, CDR2 SVGIG (reference sequence). The CDR3 is 12 residues long. Unmatched junction bases numbered 2, after V lost 4 bases and J lost 6 bases.

This clone was found once. The V gene is TRBV7-2, the J gene TRBJ2-3; D remains unclear. This CDR3 is 14 amino acids long. Germline V gives CDR1 SGHTA, CDR2 FQGNSA. V dropped 1 base and J dropped 1 base, with 6 bases sitting between them. The chain's CDR3 is CASSLGSGTDTQYF. The CDR3 DNA reads TGTGCCAGCAGCTTAGGGTCGGGCACAGATACGCAGTATTTT.

The chain combines TRBV6-1 with TRBJ2-7; D may be TRBD1 (6 bases). The CDR3 sequence is 12 residues long. In germline, CDR1 is MNHNS, CDR2 SASEGT. V gave up 7 bases and J gave up 6 bases, with 13 bases separating them. Here the CDR3 reads CASTHTGFEQYF. Written as DNA, the CDR3 is TGTGCCAGCACCCATACAGGGTTCGAGCAGTACTTC.

Of note for this clone: At one end, the junction sequence differs from germline, possibly due to a read error. This chain links TRBV7-9 with TRBJ1-1; D unclear. CDR1 and CDR2 from the germline V gene are SEHNR and FQNEAQ (reference sequence). The CDR3 loop spans 12 amino acids. In DNA, the CDR3 is TGTTCCAGCAGCTTAGTTTTGCGTGAAGCTTTCTTT. This gives the protein CSSSLVLREAFF.

The V call is TRBV6-1, the J call TRBJ2-2, with D uncertain. The length of the CDR3 is 12 residues. Germline-derived CDR1 and CDR2 are MNHNS and SASEGT. The CDR3 bases are TGTGACGTGCAGGCGAACACCGGGGAGCTGTTTTTT. It specifies CDVQANTGELFF.

The rearrangement joins TRBV6-5 to TRBJ1-2; 7 bases align to TRBD1. The CDR3 length is 16 residues. J gave up 4 bases and V 0 bases, and 8 bases lay outside the gene matches. Germline V CDR1 and CDR2: MNHEY, SVGAGI. In DNA, the CDR3 is TGTGCCAGCAGTTACTCGACTACAGGGGCTACCTATGGCTACACCTTC. Translating gives CASSYSTTGATYGYTF.

The rearrangement links TRBV13 to TRBJ2-2; D remains unclear. Trimming removed 5 bases at V and 3 bases at J, with 7 bases between. The CDR3 is 13 amino acids. Per the germline V gene, CDR1 is PRHDT and CDR2 is FYEKMQ (reference sequence). CDR3 region: CASSTLYTGELFF. CDR3 DNA: TGTGCCAGCAGCACTCTCTACACCGGGGAGCTGTTTTTT.

This clone was seen more than once but under ten times. The chain joins TRBV19 to TRBJ2-7; TRBD2 is a possible D gene (6 bases). The germline V gene has CDR1 LNHDA and CDR2 SQIVND (reference sequence). CDR3 length: 15 amino acids. V lost 3 bases to trimming and J lost 5 bases, with 17 bases between them. In DNA form, the CDR3 reads TGTGCCAGTAGTATTAGTGCGGAGCGGGTGCACGAGCAGTACTTC. Its translation is CASSISAERVHEQYF. Full variable domain (missing parts from reference TRBV19 and TRBJ2-7): DGGITQSPKYLFRKEGQNVTLSCEQNLNHDAMYWYRQDPGQGLRLIYYSQIVNDFQKGDIAEGYSVSREKKESFPLTVTSAQKNPTAFYLCASSISAERVHEQYFGPGTRLTVT.

This clone was seen a single time. The chain joins TRBV7-6 to TRBJ2-2; TRBD1 aligns across 8 bases. Trimming cost V 5 bases and J 2 bases; bases outside gene matches: 10. In germline, CDR1 is SGHVS, CDR2 FNYEAQ. The length of the CDR3 is 17 residues. This CDR3 reads CASSTNQGAINTGELFF. In DNA form, the CDR3 reads TGTGCCAGCAGCACGAATCAGGGGGCGATTAACACCGGGGAGCTGTTTTTT.

The CDR3 here is CASSGRESEQFF. DNA of the CDR3: TGTGCCAGCTCCGGGCGGGAATCTGAGCAGTTCTTC. The chain couples TRBV7-9 to TRBJ2-1; tentatively, D is TRBD2 (6 bases). The CDR3 is 12 amino acids. Germline V gives CDR1 SEHNR, CDR2 FQNEAQ (reference sequence). Trimming removed 8 bases at V and 9 bases at J, with 14 bases between. Drawing the rest from reference TRBV7-9 and TRBJ2-1, the complete variable domain is DTGVSQNPRHKITKRGQNVTFRCDPISEHNRLYWYRQTLGQGPEFLTYFQNEAQLEKSRLLSDRFSAERPKGSFSTLEIQRTEQGDSAMYLCASSGRESEQFFGPGTRLTVL.

In regard to this clone: One end of the junction fails to match germline, which may point to a read error. This sequence joins TRBV7-7 and TRBJ2-5; perhaps TRBD1 as D (6 bases). CDR1 is SSHAT and CDR2 is FNYEAQ in the germline V gene (reference sequence). The CDR3 sequence is 14 residues long. The DNA for the CDR3 is TGTGCTAGCAGCGATGGGGGCCTGGGGGAGACCCAGTACTTC. It specifies CASSDGGLGETQYF.

Here the CDR3 reads CASSLSGNLNYGYTF. DNA for the CDR3: TGTGCCAGCAGTTTATCAGGGAACCTTAACTATGGCTACACCTTC. The V gene is TRBV28, the J gene TRBJ1-2; weak D call: TRBD1 (5 bases). CDR3 length: 15 amino acids. V lost 1 base, J lost 1 base, and 10 bases lay in between. The germline V gene encodes CDR1 MDHEN and CDR2 SYDVKM.

This sequence joins TRBV4-2 and TRBJ2-2; maybe TRBD1 (5 bases). The CDR3 runs 17 residues. The V and J ends lost 0 bases and 1 base respectively, with 12 bases between them. From germline, CDR1 is LGHNA and CDR2 YNFKEQ. CDR3 sequence: CASSQDAGTGNTGELFF. For the CDR3, the DNA is TGTGCCAGCAGCCAAGACGCCGGTACAGGGAACACCGGGGAGCTGTTTTTT.

The chain recombines TRBV15 with TRBJ2-5, with D unresolved. The CDR3 runs 13 residues. V lost 0 bases and J 5 bases, leaving 7 bases between the germline ends. CDR1 and CDR2 from the germline V gene are LNHNV and YYDKDF (reference sequence). This chain's CDR3 is CATSRENGETQYF. The CDR3 DNA is TGTGCCACCAGCAGAGAGAACGGGGAGACCCAGTACTTC.

This clone appeared once. This chain uses TRBV28 with TRBJ2-3, with TRBD2 matching over 7 bases. The CDR3 is made up of 12 amino acids. After removal of 5 bases from V and 10 bases from J, the junction contained 6 bases not matched to a gene. CDR1 and CDR2 from the germline V gene are MDHEN and SYDVKM. CDR3 bases: TGTGCCAGCAGTGTGGGCGGGAGTGCGCAGTATTTT. Its translation is CASSVGGSAQYF.

In this sample, this clone turned up once. The chain couples TRBV28 to TRBJ2-7; TRBD1 matches at 9 bases. CDR1 is MDHEN and CDR2 is SYDVKM in the germline V gene. The CDR3 runs to 15 residues. Unmatched junction bases numbered 10, after V lost 4 bases and J lost 6 bases. The CDR3 nucleotides are TGTGCCAGCAGTTCTCTCCGGGACAGGGTTCGCGAGCAGTACTTC. Residues: CASSSLRDRVREQYF. Full variable domain (rest looked up from reference TRBV28 and TRBJ2-7): DVKVTQSSRYLVKRTGEKVFLECVQDMDHENMFWYRQDPGLGLRLIYFSYDVKMKEKGDIPEGYSVSREKKERFSLILESASTNQTSMYLCASSSLRDRVREQYFGPGTRLTVT.

This clone has just one count. The CDR3 DNA sequence: TGTGCCAGCAGTGAGCCGGGACTAGCTTACAATGAGCAGTTCTTC. It translates to CASSEPGLAYNEQFF. The rearrangement joins TRBV6-4 to TRBJ2-1; 9 bases agree with TRBD2. CDR1 and CDR2 (germline): MRHNA, SNTAGT. The CDR3 length is 15 residues. After removal of 3 bases from V and 4 bases from J, the junction contained 4 bases not matched to a gene.

Comments on this clone: One end of the junction fails to match germline, which may point to a read error. The rearrangement joins TRBV7-7 to TRBJ2-7; the D gene is possibly TRBD1 (6 bases). The V gene's germline CDR1 is SSHAT and CDR2 FNYEAQ (reference sequence). The CDR3 is 13 amino acids. The CDR3 reads CASSSGDNYEQYF. DNA of the CDR3: TGTGCTAGCAGCTCCGGGGACAACTACGAGCAGTACTTC.

This clone appeared once. The V gene is TRBV4-1, the J gene TRBJ1-2, with D possibly being TRBD1 (6 bases). Looked up from germline, CDR1 is MGHRA and CDR2 is YSYEKL. Trimming removed 1 base from V and 5 bases from J, with 20 bases in between. This CDR3 comprises 17 residues. The CDR3 coding sequence is TGCGCCAGCAGCCAAGGCCTGGGCCGACGGGGGGCTTATGGCTACACCTTC. This sequence encodes CASSQGLGRRGAYGYTF.

The V call is TRBV9, the J call TRBJ1-2; D is possibly TRBD1 (6 bases). The CDR3 spans 16 residues. Germline-derived CDR1 and CDR2 are SGDLS and YYNGEE. Deletions cut 0 bases from V and 4 bases from J, with 16 bases between. The CDR3 nucleotides read TGTGCCAGCAGCGTAGCTCCCGAGGGGGACATCTATGGCTACACCTTC. It encodes CASSVAPEGDIYGYTF.

The chain uses TRBV19 and TRBJ1-1; 11 bases are shared with TRBD1. CDR3 length: 16 residues. Germline V gene sequence: CDR1 LNHDA, CDR2 SQIVND (reference sequence). The junction had 9 bases not matched to a gene; V was cut back by 8 bases and J by 1 base. The CDR3 sequence is CASSTADRGPNTEAFF. The CDR3 DNA is TGTGCCAGTTCTACCGCGGACAGGGGGCCGAACACTGAAGCTTTCTTT.